This TCR beta chain was sequenced in a study of control samples from healthy donors and cancer patients. The table came from immunoSEQ multiplex PCR; TCRdb's copy has only in-frame clones and leaves some out. Altogether about 130,000 clones are present, about 95% being singletons, with the ten largest covering about 4%. Germline loops: CDR1 SNHLY, CDR2 FYNNEI. This CDR3 spans 14 amino acids. V lost 3 bases and J lost 4; bases outside the gene matches: 5. Sequencing used blood. The rearrangement links TRBV2 to TRBJ1-2; 7 nucleotides line up with TRBD1. This receptor was identified in a man aged 30 to 45 in good health. CDR3 sequence reads: CASSDATGVYGYTF. The CDR3 bases are TGTGCCAGCAGTGACGCCACAGGGGTCTATGGCTACACCTTC.